This entry lists 14 T cell receptor beta chains sequenced from one sample in a study of shared clonotypes between healthy human individuals. Repertoires were generated with immunoSEQ multiplex PCR, while TCRdb's copy carries only in-frame clones and drops some. The sample lists about half a million clones; approximately 71% were seen once. The sample was PBMCs. These TCRs come from a woman aged 40 to 55 in good health. Some clones in this sample may be carry-over from other donors' samples.

This clone was seen a handful of times. The chain carries TRBV5-1 and TRBJ1-3; D is unclear. This CDR3 has 14 amino acids. V lost 4 bases to trimming and J lost 0 bases, with 8 bases between them. Germline lookup yields CDR1 SGHRS and CDR2 YFSETQ. The CDR3 sequence: CASSREASGNTIYF. The CDR3 bases are TGCGCCAGCAGCAGAGAAGCCTCTGGAAACACCATATATTTT.

For this clone: A far larger clone is only one base removed, so a read error is likely. The rearrangement joins TRBV18 to TRBJ2-7, with 7 bases identical to TRBD2. Germline V gene sequence: CDR1 KGHSH, CDR2 LQKENI. V was clipped by 2 bases and J by 0 bases; unmatched bases: 7. This CDR3 comprises 16 residues. In DNA form, the CDR3 reads TGTGCCAGCTCACCATCAGGAGGGAGGGTCTCCTACGAGCAGTACTTC. Translated, it gives CASSPSGGRVSYEQYF.

The chain uses TRBV18 and TRBJ1-1; 7 nucleotides match TRBD1. Germline V gives CDR1 KGHSH, CDR2 LQKENI. The junction had 5 bases not matched to a gene; V was cut back by 4 bases and J by 0 bases. The CDR3 is 15 residues long. Here the CDR3 reads CASSLPGGLNTEAFF. CDR3 nucleotides: TGTGCCAGCTCACTTCCAGGGGGTCTGAACACTGAAGCTTTCTTT.

The count of this clone is one. The rearrangement links TRBV28 to TRBJ1-4; D may be TRBD1 (6 bases). The CDR3 consists of 15 residues. The V gene's germline CDR1 is MDHEN and CDR2 SYDVKM. The germline V and J ends were trimmed by 7 bases and 0 bases, with 12 bases remaining between them. CDR3 nucleotide sequence: TGTGCCAGCATACCAGGGGTTGCAACTAATGAAAAACTGTTTTTT. As protein: CASIPGVATNEKLFF.

The chain is built from TRBV2 and TRBJ1-1; D ambiguous. The CDR3 length is 13 residues. CDR1 and CDR2 (germline): SNHLY, FYNNEI. The V gene lost 4 bases and the J gene lost 6 bases, with 12 bases spanning the gap. CDR3 nucleotides: TGTGCCAGCAGTGCGCGGGGAATCTCTGAAGCTTTCTTT. It translates to CASSARGISEAFF.

This clone was counted between two and nine times. This chain links TRBV30 with TRBJ2-6; D not certain. With 2 bases removed from V and 4 bases from J, the gap between germline ends came to 12 bases. The germline V gene encodes CDR1 GTSNPN and CDR2 SVGIG (reference sequence). The CDR3 spans 15 residues. The CDR3 here is CAWSRASLGANVLTF. The CDR3 bases are TGTGCCTGGAGTCGAGCGTCCCTAGGGGCCAACGTCCTGACTTTC.

A word on this clone: Other DNA sequences in the same sample also yield this CDR3. The chain employs TRBV5-1 and TRBJ1-2; D remains ambiguous. Germline V gives CDR1 SGHRS, CDR2 YFSETQ. V was pared by 0 bases and J by 4 bases, with 4 bases between. The CDR3 has 12 residues. CDR3 nucleotide sequence: TGCGCCAGCAGCTTGGATAGCTATGGCTACACCTTC. This sequence encodes CASSLDSYGYTF.

The chain carries TRBV7-1 and TRBJ1-2; 7 positions agree with TRBD1. TRBV7-1 is an open reading frame, and its role is uncertain. The length of the CDR3 is 13 residues. After removal of 7 bases from V and 7 bases from J, the junction contained 9 bases not matched to a gene. The CDR3 DNA reads TGTGCCAGCAACCGACAGGGAGAGGGTGGCTACACCTTC. As protein: CASNRQGEGGYTF.

Points on this clone: A far larger clone is one base from this, pointing to a likely read error. This chain uses TRBV29-1 with TRBJ2-3; 11 bases align to TRBD1. Germline V CDR1 and CDR2: SQVTM, ANQGSEA. The CDR3 has 15 amino acids. Germline trimming cut 2 bases from V and 6 bases from J; bases unmatched to any gene: 7. The DNA of the CDR3 is TGCAGCGTTGAAAGGGGGACAGGGGGTTTGGATACGCAGTATTTT. It encodes CSVERGTGGLDTQYF.

The table lists this clone with a count of one. Other DNA sequences of this sample code for an identical CDR3. The chain joins TRBV15 to TRBJ2-2; 9 bases are shared with TRBD1. The CDR3 has 15 amino acids. After removal of 4 bases from V and 3 bases from J, the junction contained 3 bases not matched to a gene. The germline CDR1 and CDR2 sequences are LNHNV and YYDKDF (reference sequence). The CDR3 bases are TGTGCCACCAGCACGGGACAGGGCGACACCGGGGAGCTGTTTTTT. This sequence encodes CATSTGQGDTGELFF.

This chain joins TRBV28 and TRBJ2-7, with D unclear. CDR3 length: 15 amino acids. From germline, CDR1 is MDHEN and CDR2 SYDVKM. Deletions cut 3 bases from V and 0 bases from J, with 12 bases between. CDR3 residues: CASSFGGRSSYEQYF. The DNA of the CDR3 is TGTGCCAGCAGTTTCGGTGGCCGCTCCTCCTACGAGCAGTACTTC.

The rearrangement joins TRBV5-6 to TRBJ1-2, with 11 bases that match TRBD1. Germline CDR1 SGHDT, CDR2 YYEEEE. Germline trimming cut 4 bases from V and 7 bases from J; bases unmatched to any gene: 9. The CDR3 is made up of 15 amino acids. In nucleotides, the CDR3 is TGTGCCAGCAGCGGCGAACTCGGGACAGGGGGTGGCTACACCTTC. It yields the protein CASSGELGTGGGYTF.

The J gene is TRBJ1-2, the V gene TRBV2; possibly TRBD1 for D (6 bases). The CDR3 contains 15 residues. The germline V gene has CDR1 SNHLY and CDR2 FYNNEI. Deletions cut 7 bases from V and 4 bases from J, with 19 bases between. In DNA form, the CDR3 reads TGTGCCAGCAAAAAAGGGGGGGGCCTTAGCTATGGCTACACCTTC. Its protein product is CASKKGGGLSYGYTF. Filled out from reference TRBV2 and TRBJ1-2, the complete variable domain reads EPEVTQTPSHQVTQMGQEVILRCVPISNHLYFYWYRQILGQKVEFLVSFYNNEISEKSEIFDDQFSVERPDGSNFTLKIRSTKLEDSAMYFCASKKGGGLSYGYTFGSGTRLTVV.

The table lists this clone with a count of one. The chain employs TRBV29-1 and TRBJ1-1; a possible D gene is TRBD1 (6 bases). The V end was cut by 5 bases, the J end by 1 base, with 14 bases between. From germline, CDR1 is SQVTM and CDR2 ANQGSEA. The CDR3 length is 14 residues. The CDR3 here is CSVPRAGANTEAFF. DNA for the CDR3: TGCAGCGTTCCCAGGGCGGGGGCGAACACTGAAGCTTTCTTT.